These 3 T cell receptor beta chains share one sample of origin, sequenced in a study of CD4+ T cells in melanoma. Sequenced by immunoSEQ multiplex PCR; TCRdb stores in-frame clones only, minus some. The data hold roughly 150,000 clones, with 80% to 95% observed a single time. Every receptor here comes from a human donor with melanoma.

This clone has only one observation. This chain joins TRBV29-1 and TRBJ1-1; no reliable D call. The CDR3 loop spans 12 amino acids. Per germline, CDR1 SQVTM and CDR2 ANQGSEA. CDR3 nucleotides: TGCAGTGCCTCGGGCTGGAACACTGAAGCTTTCTTT. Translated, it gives CSASGWNTEAFF. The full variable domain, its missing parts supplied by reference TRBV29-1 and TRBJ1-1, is SAVISQKPSRDICQRGTSLTIQCQVDSQVTMMFWYRQQPGQSLTLIATANQGSEATYESGFVIDKFPISRPNLTFSTLTVSNMSPEDSSIYLCSASGWNTEAFFGQGTRLTVV.

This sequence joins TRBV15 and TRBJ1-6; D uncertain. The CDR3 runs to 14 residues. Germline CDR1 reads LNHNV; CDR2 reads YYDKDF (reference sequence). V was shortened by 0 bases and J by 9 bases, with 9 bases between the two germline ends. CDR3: CATSRDVVRSPLHF. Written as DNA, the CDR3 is TGTGCCACCAGCAGAGATGTTGTACGTTCACCCCTCCACTTT.

CDR3 amino acids: CSASGIYGYTF. The CDR3 bases are TGCAGTGCTTCGGGGATCTATGGCTACACCTTC. The chain joins TRBV20-1 to TRBJ1-2; no reliable D call. CDR3 size: 11 residues. V was clipped by 5 bases and J by 4 bases, with 8 bases between them. Germline-derived CDR1 and CDR2 are DFQATT and SNEGSKA (reference sequence).